This TCR beta chain is drawn from a study of T cell repertoires in cytomegalovirus infection. One entry per CDR3 protein results from TCRdb running MiXCR on the reads. Among 450,000 to 550,000 distinct CDR3 sequences listed, approximately 15% were seen once. The ends lost 5 bases at V and 5 bases at J; junction bases unmatched: 10. Germline V gene data show CDR1 as LGHNA and CDR2 as YNFKEQ. CDR3 length: 15 residues. In this sample, this clonotype turned up many times. This sequence was found in a human donor in good health (CMV status not recorded). Some clones in this sample may be carry-over from other donors' samples. The chain links TRBV4-2 to TRBJ1-1; 8 bases map to TRBD1. Sequencing was carried out using CD8+ T cells from PBMCs. The CDR3 is CASSSKTGEGTEAFF. The CDR3 DNA follows: TGTGCCAGCAGCTCGAAGACAGGGGAAGGGACTGAAGCTTTCTTT.